A single sample gave rise to the 8 T cell receptor beta chains below, sequenced in a study of blood T cells in healthy people across ages (dated by TCRdb to 2015 to 2017). Receptor libraries were prepared by 5' RACE. The sample was run on an Illumina HiSeq 2500. The second PCR ran for roughly 7 to 11 cycles and used a J-beta primer mix along with a sample-barcoded 5' primer. TCRdb passed the public sequencing reads through fastp at Q25 and MiXCR, retaining productive beta sequences. CDR3 protein duplicates are merged, each entry listing the most common genes and DNA. This sample is represented by 720,000 or so distinct CDR3 sequences; roughly two fifths of them were singletons. About 30% of the sample is taken by the ten largest. Sequencing input: blood. The receptors were sampled from an elderly man in good health.

This clonotype was found a few times. The CDR3 spells CASSLSGAGEHEQYF. For the CDR3, the DNA is TGCGCCAGCAGCCTGTCTGGGGCCGGGGAACACGAGCAGTACTTC. The chain has TRBV5-1 and TRBJ2-7, with D perhaps TRBD1 or TRBD2 (5 bases each). CDR3 length: 15 amino acids. Trimming took 4 bases from V and 5 from J, leaving 19 bases between them. CDR1 is SGHRS and CDR2 is YFSETQ in the germline V gene.

This clonotype showed up just a few times. This chain links TRBV5-1 with TRBJ2-1; D uncertain. Germline V lookup: CDR1 SGHRS, CDR2 YFSETQ. V gave up 5 bases and J gave up 0 bases, with 9 bases separating them. This CDR3 is built from 14 residues. CDR3 sequence: CASRSQGSYNEQFF. In DNA form, the CDR3 reads TGCGCCAGCAGATCCCAAGGCTCCTACAATGAGCAGTTCTTC.

This clonotype was observed a single time. This chain joins TRBV20-1 and TRBJ2-1; TRBD2 agrees at 9 bases. Germline CDR1 and CDR2: DFQATT and SNEGSKA (reference sequence). The CDR3 length is 15 residues. Trimming at V came to 0 bases and at J to 6 bases, leaving 6 bases not matched to a gene. The CDR3 DNA reads TGCAGTGCTAGAGATCCCGGGACTAGCTCCAATGAGCAGTTCTTC. It encodes CSARDPGTSSNEQFF.

V and J are TRBV6-2 or TRBV6-3 and TRBJ2-4; TRBD1 matches at 7 bases. With the DNA end fitting TRBJ2-7 better, the J assignment may be wrong. CDR1 and CDR2 (germline): MNHEY, SVGEGT. The CDR3 consists of 15 residues. CDR3 nucleotide sequence: TGTGCCAGCAGAACGACCGGGACAGTTAACTACGAGCAGTACTTC. Translating gives CASRTTGTVNYEQYF.

This chain connects TRBV6-2 or TRBV6-3 to TRBJ2-7, with a possible D match to TRBD2 (5 bases). This CDR3 is built from 12 residues. V lost 5 bases and J lost 7, with 12 bases in between. Germline V gene data show CDR1 as MNHEY and CDR2 as SVGEGT. The CDR3 spells CASSRPTREQYF. As DNA, the CDR3 is TGTGCCAGCAGTCGCCCAACTAGGGAGCAGTACTTC.

The chain uses TRBV20-1 and TRBJ2-7; D is unresolved. Deletions cut 2 bases from V and 0 bases from J, with 11 bases between. Germline CDR1 DFQATT, CDR2 SNEGSKA (reference sequence). CDR3 size: 14 residues. This CDR3 is CSARRAGFSYEQYF. CDR3 DNA: TGCAGTGCTAGAAGGGCCGGTTTCTCCTACGAGCAGTACTTC.

This chain uses TRBV4-1 with TRBJ2-7; D might be TRBD1 or TRBD2, each matching 5 bases. The CDR3 totals 15 residues. The ends were cut back, 5 bases at V and 2 bases at J, with 16 bases in the middle. Germline lookup yields CDR1 MGHRA and CDR2 YSYEKL. CDR3 DNA: TGCGCCAGCAGCTCAGGTGGGACGCAGGCCTACGAGCAGTACTTC. This gives the protein CASSSGGTQAYEQYF.

A note on this clonotype: Sequence at one end of the junction differs from germline and may be a read error. The J gene is TRBJ2-1, the V gene TRBV6-1; D might be TRBD1 or TRBD2, each matching 5 bases. The CDR3 is made up of 16 amino acids. CDR1 MNHNS and CDR2 SASEGT come from the germline V gene. DNA of the CDR3: TGTGCCCGCAGTGAATCCCGACTTCAGGGACCCAATGAGCAGTTCTTC. Protein product: CARSESRLQGPNEQFF.